This T cell receptor (beta chain) was recovered during a study of vaccination effects on CD4 cells after COVID-19. Study-level information: Following the second dose by a median of 72 days, the post-vaccine samples were obtained. PBMC were cultured at some 2.1 million per well with 9 to 10 IU/ml IL-2 and roughly 10 ug/ml peptides.

Study-wide points: At late timepoints after vaccination, vaccine- and infection-induced clones shrank markedly.

This table comes from immunoSEQ multiplex PCR, and its TCRdb copy is limited to in-frame clones, with some not included. The sample carries 45,000 to 60,000 clones, roughly 70% recorded once. On this clone: Its antigen is currently unknown.

An approximately 10-day culture period preceded the isolation of CD4+ T cells. The cohort was immunized with two doses of either the BNT162b2 or mRNA-1273 vaccine. The vaccine recipients had no prior SARS-CoV-2 infection, with negative nucleocapsid antibodies. The germline V gene encodes CDR1 MNHEY and CDR2 SMNVEV (reference sequence). Trimming at V came to 0 bases and at J to 6 bases, leaving 6 bases not matched to a gene. CDR3 length equals 15 residues. The receptor was derived from a human donor who received a COVID-19 vaccine. The chain carries TRBV27 and TRBJ2-3, with 7 bases matching TRBD1. The sequences come from CD4+ T cells from PBMCs cultured without peptide, collected after COVID-19 vaccination. Written as DNA, the CDR3 is TGTGCCAGCAGTTTATCGACGGGACAGCGGGATACGCAGTATTTT. It yields the protein CASSLSTGQRDTQYF.